The following is a T cell receptor beta chain sequence with its context. The antigen it binds to is not known. No clone much larger than this one lies a single base away; base qualities are absent. This sample is drawn from a study of T cells in Graves' hyperthyroidism and ophthalmopathy (dated 2019 in TCRdb). As for the study more broadly: Peripheral blood was sampled at the time of initial diagnosis, prior to any treatment. To identify distinguishing TCR V-J signatures, a discovery cohort of about 100 patients was used, comprising fewer than 45 with Graves' ophthalmopathy and 57 with stable Graves' hyperthyroidism. According to the paper, TCR Vbeta CDR3 sequencing was carried out on 135 peripheral blood samples, which came from about 45 ophthalmopathy, under 80 hyperthyroidism and roughly 17 progressor patients. Prospective prediction of ophthalmopathy was tested in an independent validation cohort of 18 to 20 hyperthyroidism patients and 17 patients who later progressed to ophthalmopathy. The 75 to 100 discovery patients were divided at random into training and test sets in a 7:3 ratio. Following sampling, methimazole starting at 30 mg daily was given to hyperthyroidism patients, and high-dose intravenous methylprednisolone was given to ophthalmopathy patients. Thyroid tissue and blood T-cell repertoires from six Graves' hyperthyroidism patients were also compared in the study. Results the study describes overall, beyond this receptor: In validation, the model predicted progression to ophthalmopathy with over 60% sensitivity and less than 75% specificity, a median of approximately 6.5 months before onset. Sample size was not statistically predetermined, and blinding of investigators to group allocation was not performed. In cross-validation, a model built on a 13 V-J signature told ophthalmopathy apart from stable hyperthyroidism with approximately 90% sensitivity and around 81% specificity, and in testing the same model reached 80%/75%. Most expanded thyroid clonotypes (frequency above 0.001) were also detected in blood, suggesting blood repertoires may reflect thyroid immune responses.

TCR beta CDR3 regions were amplified from RNA transcripts. The TCR CDR3 was subjected to a first round of RT-PCR using the HTBI primer set and the Qiagen OneStep RT-PCR kit. A second multiplex PCR round built the libraries, followed by size selection and purification. The libraries were sequenced on an Illumina HiSeq2000 using paired-end 100 bp reads. Per the original workflow: SOAPnuke was used to process the raw data, removing reads that contained adapters or uncalled bases, had a mean Phred below 15, or lacked an exact match to the constant primer or identifier. High-quality paired reads were merged using COPE v1.2.5, and each unique nucleotide sequence was defined as a clonotype. Clonotypes were aligned to IMGT TRBV, TRBD and TRBJ reference segments using MiTCR v1.1. The analysis included only V-J combinations with a frequency above 0.0001, which together covered roughly 99% of the repertoires. The TCS score was defined as F50 (clonal expansion) divided by E x V (chaos), with BLOSUM62-based TCRdist calculated between CDR3 peptides within each V-J. Welch's t-statistics and random forest reduced 500 to 650 V-J features to roughly 13, which were used in a naive Bayes classifier (R e1071). TCRdb reanalyzed the raw reads on its own, using fastp at Q25 for trimming and MiXCR for clone calling, and kept in-frame beta chains. For every CDR3 protein sequence, its rows merge into one entry that carries the most common genes and DNA. The V and J calls, along with clone size, are taken from TCRdb and not from the paper's own processing. Within this sample are hundreds of thousands of distinct CDR3 sequences, with 15% to 19% of them counted one time only. Around an eighth of the sample goes to the ten largest clones.

A patient counted as having stable Graves' hyperthyroidism if no progression to ophthalmopathy occurred over 18 months of follow-up. The hyperthyroidism patients were between 18 and 65 years old and newly diagnosed, with a disease duration of less than 2 months. Exclusion was applied to patients with uncontrolled infections, other autoimmune diseases, pregnancy or lactation. Diagnoses relied on clinical symptoms, serum thyroxine and TRAb, thyroid ultrasound and orbital computed tomography. PBMCs were separated from under 12 ml of fresh peripheral blood using Ficoll-Paque density gradient centrifugation. Total RNA was extracted with Trizol reagent, and quality was checked on an Agilent 2100 Bioanalyzer. The cysteine opens and the phenylalanine closes a CDR3 of 16 amino acids. The only DNA kept is the CDR3, 48 bases in frame from the first base. Reading the germline V gene gives CDR1 SGDLS and CDR2 YYNGEE. V and J are trimmed by 3 bases and 5 bases, and the gene matches miss 11 bases of the junction.

This chain is built from TRBV9 and TRBJ2-1, with 7 central nucleotides matching TRBD1. This sequence originates from a woman aged 18 to 35 with Graves' hyperthyroidism. The sample consisted of blood. For the CDR3, the sequence is CASSGRYRGPNNEQFF. The sequence in DNA is TGTGCCAGCAGCGGCCGATACAGGGGCCCAAACAATGAGCAGTTCTTC.